This T cell receptor beta chain was retrieved from a study of cytomegalovirus exposure and HLA in healthy donors. Primers included in the PCR were 60 Vbeta and 13 Jbeta primers. In the source study's methods: Unique TCR beta chains numbered 60 million to 100 million in a later analysis, with some 9.9 million shared. Assay: immunoSEQ multiplex PCR; the TCRdb copy retains only in-frame clones and omits some. The V and J calls and clone size were taken over from that table, and D and trimming were inferred from the DNA. This sample's clone table lists fewer than 100,000 clones. The V gene lost 3 bases and the J gene lost 4 bases, with 13 bases spanning the gap. The germline V gene encodes CDR1 SGHDT and CDR2 YYEEEE. This CDR3 is built from 14 residues. About this clone itself: What it recognizes is unknown.

Donors sampled were nominally healthy, though unrecorded immune exposures were likely. Study-wide results and caveats: Among TCR beta chains, those listed as cytomegalovirus-associated numbered 164. Based on reports, TCR beta sequences accurately predicted HLA-A and HLA-B alleles for most subjects.

This clonotype originated in a young man in good health and CMV-seropositive. Material for sequencing was PBMCs. This rearrangement joins TRBV5-6 to TRBJ1-2; D call uncertain. The DNA of the CDR3 is TGTGCCAGCAGCTCGCGGCCTCAAACCTATGGCTACACCTTC. Amino acids: CASSSRPQTYGYTF.